The clone carrying this TCR beta chain appeared a few times. Time point indicated: after neoadjuvant nivolumab, at surgical resection. There are 15 residues in the CDR3. Germline V gene lookup returns CDR1 SNHLY and CDR2 FYNNEI. With V trimmed by 7 bases and J by 8 bases, 14 bases remained unmatched. The sample is drawn from a study of neoadjuvant anti-PD-1 for oral cavity cancer. Clones were read by immunoSEQ multiplex PCR, and TCRdb kept only the in-frame ones, dropping some. In the table there are roughly 16,000 clones, 40% of which are singletons. The sample consisted of tumor tissue, taken after nivolumab (anti-PD-1) treatment. The sequence derives from a person aged 40-85 years with oral cavity squamous cell carcinoma. This chain joins TRBV2 and TRBJ1-2, with 9 bases identical to TRBD1. CDR3 sequence reads: CASTGTGGAYFGYTF. The CDR3 region has the DNA TGTGCCAGCACTGGTACAGGGGGCGCGTATTTCGGCTACACCTTC.